This TCR beta chain originates from a study of blood T cell repertoires in COVID-19 (dated by TCRdb to 2020 to 2021). Study-wide context: Samples from collaborators originated in the United States, Italy and Spain and spanned both the acute and convalescent phases of COVID-19. The dataset comprised deeply sampled blood TCRbeta repertoires from subjects exposed to, actively infected with, or recovered from COVID-19. Where available, HLA class I and class II types were obtained from metadata supplied by the sample provider rather than from assay-based typing. The samples were drawn from the first 160 participants of the ongoing ImmuneRACE study and from about 1,200 subjects provided by 6 global collaborators. The repertoires were released in a freely available public database meant as a resource for research on the immune response to SARS-CoV-2. The material from the prospective study consisted of cDNA or gDNA derived from T cells, B-cell-depleted T cells, or PBMCs. The sample metadata nearly always contained a de-identified subject ID, COVID-19 status, age in years and sex. Findings and caveats that apply to the study as a whole: How much clinical and demographic metadata was included differed by source and by participant, and the metadata was provided uncurated.

The immunoSEQ Assay, a bias-controlled multiplex PCR, was used to amplify TCRbeta CDR3 regions from genomic DNA. On the authors' methods: The number of nucleated cells in each sample was estimated from the amplification of reference gene primers within the assay. Sequence reads were collapsed and filtered to measure the absolute abundance of every unique TCRbeta CDR3 rearrangement. Productive Simpson clonality was computed per sample as the square root of Simpson's diversity index over productive rearrangements. The clones in this table, taken by TCRdb from immuneACCESS, are in-frame only. Not every clone is retained; where verified, under half of the shortfall comes from an unresolved V gene, and the cause of the rest is unknown. The D gene and trimming were derived from the DNA, and the V and J assignments and clone size from that table. A total of more than 40,000 clones appear in this sample, roughly nine tenths of them only once. The top ten constitute 15% to 20% of the sample.

About this clone itself: It has no known antigen specificity. Per-base qualities were not stored, and no clone one base away is much larger.

The collaborating institutions used their own protocols to collect whole blood in K2EDTA tubes. Collaborator samples were shipped for TCRbeta analysis as frozen whole blood, isolated PBMCs, or DNA extracted from either sample type. The sequencing input was peripheral blood. The TCR sequence derives from a man aged 60-69 years with active or convalescent COVID-19.

CDR3 sequence: CAWSPGTGARQYF. The DNA sequence is given as TGTGCCTGGAGTCCCGGGACAGGGGCCAGGCAGTACTTC. The chain couples TRBV30 to TRBJ2-7, and 10 junction bases match TRBD1. From the cysteine up to the phenylalanine, the CDR3 has a length of 13 residues. The sequence is cut down to CDR3 DNA, 39 bases in frame from base 1. Sequences GTSNPN (CDR1) and SVGIG (CDR2) are obtained from the germline V gene (reference sequence). Trimming accounts for 2 bases at V and 9 bases at J, while the number of junction bases matched to no gene is 7.